These 26 T cell receptor beta chains came from one sample sequenced in a study of cytomegalovirus exposure and HLA in healthy donors (dated by TCRdb to about 2017). Receptor amplification or capture employed the immunoSEQ multiplex PCR assay. For the multiplex PCR, a mixture combining 60 forward primers for TCR Vbeta segments and 13 reverse primers for TCR Jbeta segments was used. Held by TCRdb, this immuneACCESS table contains in-frame sequences only and omits some clones. Under half of the omission traces to an unresolved V gene where checked; the cause of the rest is unknown. This sample holds 95,000 to 110,000 clones; 73% were observed only once. The top ten constitute roughly 7.8% of the sample. The specimen was PBMCs. The receptors stem from a young man in good health and CMV-seronegative.

This chain's CDR3 is CAWSQDRGGSPLHF. The CDR3 DNA sequence: TGTGCCTGGAGTCAAGACAGGGGAGGATCACCCCTCCACTTT. The J gene is TRBJ1-6, the V gene TRBV30, with TRBD1 identical over 8 bases. The germline V gene encodes CDR1 GTSNPN and CDR2 SVGIG (reference sequence). Trimming took 2 bases from V and 10 from J; bases not matched to a gene: 7. The CDR3 is 14 amino acids.

The rearrangement uses TRBV6-6 and TRBJ1-4, with TRBD1 identical over 7 bases. CDR1 is MNHNY, CDR2 SVGAGI, per germline (reference sequence). V trimming: 2 bases; J trimming: 6 bases; junction bases outside the gene matches: 3. The CDR3 sequence is 14 residues long. CDR3 amino acids: CASSYDRADEKLFF. DNA of the CDR3: TGTGCCAGCAGTTACGACAGGGCTGATGAAAAACTGTTTTTT.

Concerning this clone: Since a much larger clone is just one base distant, this may be a read error. The chain combines TRBV6-1 with TRBJ2-5; D call uncertain. The J call may be mistaken, given a closer DNA end match to TRBJ2-7. Germline V gene sequence: CDR1 MNHNS, CDR2 SASEGT. This CDR3 has 10 residues. The CDR3 nucleotides read TGTGCCAGCAGTGCCCGCGAGCAGTACTTC. This gives the protein CASSAREQYF.

This clone was observed a handful of times. The chain recombines TRBV9 with TRBJ2-6, with unresolved D. Germline loops: CDR1 SGDLS, CDR2 YYNGEE. CDR3 length: 15 residues. V lost 4 bases to trimming and J lost 2 bases, with 10 bases between them. The CDR3 loop is CASSPRSAGANVLTF. CDR3 DNA sequence: TGTGCCAGCAGCCCTCGGAGCGCTGGGGCCAACGTCCTGACTTTC.

This clone was found a few times. The V and J genes are TRBV7-2 and TRBJ1-5; D may be TRBD1 (5 bases). Trimming pared 1 base from V and 2 bases from J, leaving 6 bases between. The CDR3 consists of 14 residues. The germline CDR1 and CDR2 sequences are SGHTA and FQGNSA. The CDR3 loop reads CASSLGQRNQPQHF. In nucleotides, the CDR3 is TGTGCCAGCAGCTTAGGACAGCGCAATCAGCCCCAGCATTTT.

The chain recombines TRBV6-1 with TRBJ1-2, with 10 bases that match TRBD1. V lost 3 bases to trimming and J lost 8 bases; unmatched junction nucleotides: 12. This CDR3 is built from 16 residues. Germline V gives CDR1 MNHNS, CDR2 SASEGT. The CDR3 region is CASSDNRDRGRGGYTF. CDR3 DNA: TGTGCCAGCAGTGATAACCGCGACAGGGGGCGAGGAGGCTACACCTTC.

The chain combines TRBV7-2 with TRBJ2-7; 9 bases match TRBD2. CDR1 is SGHTA and CDR2 is FQGNSA in the germline V gene. This CDR3 has 14 residues. The V and J ends lost 4 bases and 2 bases, in that order; junction bases with no gene match: 3. DNA of the CDR3: TGTGCCAGCAGCTCTAGCGGGACCACCTACGAGCAGTACTTC. This sequence encodes CASSSSGTTYEQYF.

This chain joins TRBV20-1 and TRBJ2-1, with D perhaps TRBD2 (6 bases). The V and J ends lost 8 bases and 12 bases respectively, with 17 bases between them. The CDR3 is made up of 11 amino acids. CDR1 is DFQATT and CDR2 is SNEGSKA in the germline V gene (reference sequence). The chain's CDR3 is CSRVGGRGQFF. CDR3 in DNA: TGCAGTCGCGTCGGGGGAAGGGGGCAGTTCTTC.

This chain links TRBV5-4 with TRBJ2-7, with TRBD1 identical over 9 bases. The CDR3 is made up of 14 amino acids. V lost 4 bases, J lost 3 bases, and 5 bases stayed unmatched. Germline V gene lookup returns CDR1 SGHNT and CDR2 YYREEE (reference sequence). The CDR3 region is CASSVQGASYEQYF. The CDR3 DNA reads TGTGCCAGCAGCGTACAGGGGGCGAGCTACGAGCAGTACTTC.

This rearrangement joins TRBV7-2 to TRBJ2-5; D ambiguous. Trimming left V 1 base short and J 2 bases short, with 5 bases between. The CDR3 has 13 amino acids. Looked up from germline, CDR1 is SGHTA and CDR2 is FQGNSA. The CDR3 region is CASSLGLQETQYF. In nucleotides, the CDR3 is TGTGCCAGCAGCTTAGGACTGCAAGAGACCCAGTACTTC. Supplemented by reference TRBV7-2 and TRBJ2-5, the full variable domain reads GAGVSQSPSNKVTEKGKDVELRCDPISGHTALYWYRQSLGQGLEFLIYFQGNSAPDKSGLPSDRFSAERTGGSVSTLTIQRTQQEDSAVYLCASSLGLQETQYFGPGTRLLVL.

As regards this clone: Other DNA sequences within the sample encode an identical CDR3. The V and J genes are TRBV5-1 and TRBJ2-2; perhaps TRBD2 as D (5 bases). V was shortened by 4 bases and J by 4 bases, with 17 bases between the two germline ends. This CDR3 region has 16 residues. CDR1 is SGHRS, CDR2 YFSETQ, per germline. In DNA form, the CDR3 reads TGCGCCAGCAGCGATGTGACGGGGAGTAGCACCGGGGAGCTGTTTTTT. It translates to CASSDVTGSSTGELFF. The full variable domain, its missing parts supplied by reference TRBV5-1 and TRBJ2-2, is KAGVTQTPRYLIKTRGQQVTLSCSPISGHRSVSWYQQTPGQGLQFLFEYFSETQRNKGNFPGRFSGRQFSNSRSEMNVSTLELGDSALYLCASSDVTGSSTGELFFGEGSRLTVL.

The chain recombines TRBV27 with TRBJ2-7; 8 bases map to TRBD2. V lost 3 bases to trimming and J lost 0 bases; unmatched junction nucleotides: 7. CDR3 length equals 16 residues. Germline lookup yields CDR1 MNHEY and CDR2 SMNVEV (reference sequence). CDR3 DNA: TGTGCCAGCAGTTTTAGTCAGCGGGGGAGCTCCTACGAGCAGTACTTC. This translates into CASSFSQRGSSYEQYF.

The J gene is TRBJ1-5, the V gene TRBV18, with 10 bases that match TRBD1. Germline CDR1 and CDR2: KGHSH and LQKENI. V shed 6 bases and J 5 bases; nucleotides not matched to a gene: 4. The CDR3 consists of 14 residues. For the CDR3, the DNA is TGTGCCAGCTCCGACAGGGGGCCCCATCAGCCCCAGCATTTT. This codes for CASSDRGPHQPQHF.

The chain is built from TRBV27 and TRBJ2-1; 15 nucleotides match TRBD2. Germline CDR1 is MNHEY and CDR2 is SMNVEV (reference sequence). The CDR3 consists of 17 residues. After removal of 0 bases from V and 8 bases from J, the junction contained 5 bases not matched to a gene. CDR3 in amino acids: CASSLSRTSGRVDEQFF. CDR3 DNA sequence: TGTGCCAGCAGTTTATCCCGGACTAGCGGGAGGGTTGATGAGCAGTTCTTC.

V and J are TRBV13 and TRBJ2-7, with TRBD1 as a possible D gene (6 bases). CDR3 length: 15 residues. V was clipped by 0 bases and J by 3 bases, with 12 bases between them. CDR1 and CDR2 (germline): PRHDT, FYEKMQ (reference sequence). The CDR3 loop is CASSLGGRGNYEQYF. The CDR3 DNA follows: TGTGCCAGCAGCTTAGGGGGCAGGGGTAACTACGAGCAGTACTTC.

Concerning this clone itself: Other DNA sequences from this sample encode an identical CDR3 as well. The CDR3 is CASSVGQGAYEQYF. The DNA of the CDR3 is TGTGCCAGCAGCGTAGGGCAGGGGGCCTACGAGCAGTACTTC. This sequence joins TRBV9 and TRBJ2-7; TRBD1 matches 7 bases. The ends lost 0 bases at V and 2 bases at J; junction bases unmatched: 2. The germline CDR1 and CDR2 sequences are SGDLS and YYNGEE. The CDR3 spans 14 residues.

The chain combines TRBV10-3 with TRBJ1-3; 9 nucleotides agree with TRBD1. Germline V gives CDR1 ENHRY, CDR2 SYGVKD. J lost 0 bases, V lost 8 bases, and 11 bases had no gene match. The CDR3 runs to 17 residues. The CDR3 DNA is TGTGCCATCGGCGCGATCTCGGACAGGGGCTCTGGAAACACCATATATTTT. Translated: CAIGAISDRGSGNTIYF.

The chain uses TRBV6-5 and TRBJ2-2; D call uncertain. The length of the CDR3 is 13 residues. Per germline, CDR1 MNHEY and CDR2 SVGAGI. Trimming stripped 1 base from V and 6 bases from J, with 6 bases between. The CDR3 sequence is CASSYYSSGELFF. Written as DNA, the CDR3 is TGTGCCAGCAGTTACTATAGTTCCGGGGAGCTGTTTTTT.

This rearrangement joins TRBV6-6 to TRBJ2-7, with D perhaps matching TRBD1 (5 bases). V was cut by 4 bases and J by 4 bases, with 11 bases left in between. The CDR3 totals 13 residues. Germline CDR1 is MNHNY and CDR2 is SVGAGI (reference sequence). The CDR3: CASSFGRGYEQYF. The CDR3 region has the DNA TGTGCCAGCAGTTTTGGTAGGGGTTACGAGCAGTACTTC.

The chain links TRBV10-3 to TRBJ1-1; D possibly corresponds to TRBD1 (6 bases). CDR3 length equals 14 residues. V was shortened by 3 bases and J by 11 bases, with 19 bases between the two germline ends. Germline V gives CDR1 ENHRY, CDR2 SYGVKD. The CDR3 protein is CAISDGLSSRGAFF. For the CDR3, the DNA is TGTGCCATCAGTGACGGTTTAAGTAGCAGGGGCGCTTTCTTT.

The chain carries TRBV6-5 and TRBJ1-2; possible D gene TRBD1, 5 bases. This CDR3 contains 14 residues. Deletions cut 8 bases from V and 8 bases from J, with 21 bases between. The germline gives CDR1 MNHEY, CDR2 SVGAGI. CDR3 DNA: TGTGCCAGCGGAACGAGGAGGGGATTGAGCGGCTACACCTTC. Its protein product is CASGTRRGLSGYTF.

The chain uses TRBV18 and TRBJ1-4; perhaps TRBD1 as D (5 bases). The ends were cut back, 1 base at V and 3 bases at J, with 18 bases in the middle. The CDR3 has 18 residues. CDR1 KGHSH and CDR2 LQKENI come from the germline V gene. In nucleotides, the CDR3 is TGTGCCAGCTCACCACTCAAGACGGAGGGGAGTCCTAATGAAAAACTGTTTTTT. Amino acids: CASSPLKTEGSPNEKLFF.

This sequence joins TRBV28 and TRBJ2-7; a weak D match, TRBD1 (6 bases). This CDR3 spans 14 amino acids. The germline V gene has CDR1 MDHEN and CDR2 SYDVKM. Trimming shortened V by 8 bases and J by 2 bases, and 16 bases separated the two germline ends. This CDR3 reads CASVGRGNPYEQYF. CDR3 DNA: TGTGCCAGCGTGGGAAGGGGGAATCCCTACGAGCAGTACTTC.

This chain joins TRBV29-1 and TRBJ2-1; D might be TRBD2 (7 bases). Germline CDR1 and CDR2: SQVTM and ANQGSEA. Trimming cost V 0 bases and J 10 bases, with 13 bases left between them. This CDR3 contains 13 residues. The CDR3 is CSVEDGTGGEQFF. The CDR3 bases are TGCAGCGTTGAAGATGGCACGGGGGGCGAGCAGTTCTTC.

This clone was seen only once. The V and J genes are TRBV13 and TRBJ2-1; D remains ambiguous. The CDR3 covers 16 residues. Trimming removed 1 base at V and 1 base at J, with 11 bases between. CDR1 is PRHDT, CDR2 FYEKMQ, per germline (reference sequence). The CDR3, as DNA: TGTGCCAGCAGCTTAGACGTTAGCTCTTCCTACAATGAGCAGTTCTTC. Encoded protein: CASSLDVSSSYNEQFF. Combining the CDR3 with reference TRBV13 and TRBJ2-1 gives the whole variable domain AAGVIQSPRHLIKEKRETATLKCYPIPRHDTVYWYQQGPGQDPQFLISFYEKMQSDKGSIPDRFSAQQFSDYHSELNMSSLELGDSALYFCASSLDVSSSYNEQFFGPGTRLTVL.

This chain joins TRBV6-6 and TRBJ2-3, with a tentative D call TRBD1 (5 bases). V lost 2 bases and J lost 3, with 15 bases in between. The CDR3 runs 16 residues. CDR1 MNHNY and CDR2 SVGAGI come from the germline V gene (reference sequence). The CDR3 loop reads CASSYLRQGSTDTQYF. The DNA of the CDR3 is TGTGCCAGCAGTTACCTCCGGCAGGGTAGTACAGATACGCAGTATTTT.